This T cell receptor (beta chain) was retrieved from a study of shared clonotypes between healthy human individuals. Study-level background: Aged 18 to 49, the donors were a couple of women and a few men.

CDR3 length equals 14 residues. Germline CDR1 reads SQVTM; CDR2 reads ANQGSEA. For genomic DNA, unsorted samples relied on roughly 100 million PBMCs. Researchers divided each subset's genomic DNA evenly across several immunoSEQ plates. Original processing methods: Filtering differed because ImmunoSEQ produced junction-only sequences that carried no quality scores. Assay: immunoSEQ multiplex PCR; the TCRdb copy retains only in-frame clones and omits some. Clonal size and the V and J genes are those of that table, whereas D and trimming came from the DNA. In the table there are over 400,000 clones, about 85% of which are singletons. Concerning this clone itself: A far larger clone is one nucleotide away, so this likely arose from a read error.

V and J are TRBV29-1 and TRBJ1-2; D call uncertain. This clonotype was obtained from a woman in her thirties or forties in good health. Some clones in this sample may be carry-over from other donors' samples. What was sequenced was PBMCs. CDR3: CGVVSGDMGYGYTF. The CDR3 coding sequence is TGCGGCGTTGTGAGCGGGGATATGGGCTATGGCTACACCTTC.